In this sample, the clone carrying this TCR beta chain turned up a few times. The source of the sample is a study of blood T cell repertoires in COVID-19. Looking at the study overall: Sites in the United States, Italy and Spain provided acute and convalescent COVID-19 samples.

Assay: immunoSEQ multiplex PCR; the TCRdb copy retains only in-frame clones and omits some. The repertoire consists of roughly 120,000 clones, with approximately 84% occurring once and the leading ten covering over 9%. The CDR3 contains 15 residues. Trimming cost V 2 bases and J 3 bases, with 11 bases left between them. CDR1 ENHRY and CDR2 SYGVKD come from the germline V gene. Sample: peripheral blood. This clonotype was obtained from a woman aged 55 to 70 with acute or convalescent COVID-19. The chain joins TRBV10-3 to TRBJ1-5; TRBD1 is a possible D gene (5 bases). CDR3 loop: CAISEGAGLNQPQHF. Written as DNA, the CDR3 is TGTGCCATCAGTGAGGGGGCAGGGCTCAATCAGCCCCAGCATTTT.